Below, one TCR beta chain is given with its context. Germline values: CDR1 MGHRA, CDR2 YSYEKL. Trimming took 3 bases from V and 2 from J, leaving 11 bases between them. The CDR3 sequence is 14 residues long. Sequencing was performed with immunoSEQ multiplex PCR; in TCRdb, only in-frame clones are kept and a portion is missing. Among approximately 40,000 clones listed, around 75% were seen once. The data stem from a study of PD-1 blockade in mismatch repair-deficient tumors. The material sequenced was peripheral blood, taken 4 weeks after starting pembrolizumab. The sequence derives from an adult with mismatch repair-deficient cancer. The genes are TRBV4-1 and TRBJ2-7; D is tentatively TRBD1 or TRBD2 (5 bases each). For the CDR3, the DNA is TGCGCCAGCAGCCAGACCGGGGCCACCTACGAGCAGTACTTC. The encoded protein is CASSQTGATYEQYF.